This T cell receptor beta chain was recorded in a study of tumor-infiltrating lymphocytes in oesophageal squamous cell carcinoma. Germline V gene lookup returns CDR1 MNHGY and CDR2 SAAAGT. The CDR3 extends over 12 amino acids. TCRdb analysed the PCR reads with MiXCR anew, one entry per CDR3 protein. The sample includes about 12,000 distinct CDR3 sequences, nearly 60% seen only once; the top ten take 30% to 35%. Sequencing input: esophageal tumor tissue. This TCR derives from a female donor with esophageal squamous cell carcinoma. The chain combines TRBV6-8 with TRBJ2-3, with D tentatively TRBD1 (5 bases). The assigned J gene may be wrong: the sequence end matches TRBJ2-1 better. This CDR3 reads CASRPRVPEQFF. The CDR3, as DNA: TGTGCCAGCAGACCCAGGGTTCCCGAGCAGTTCTTC.